These 23 T cell receptor beta chains originate from one sample sequenced in a study of neurological immune-mediated disorders. TCRdb analysed the 5' RACE reads with MiXCR anew, one entry per CDR3 protein. The sample carries 55,000 to 70,000 distinct CDR3 sequences, 3.2% recorded once. Sequencing was done on a sample of PBMCs. Receptors were obtained from a woman aged 45-59 years with multiple sclerosis.

This clonotype was observed many times. This chain connects TRBV5-5 to TRBJ1-2, with a possible D match to TRBD1 (6 bases). Trimming took off 5 bases at V and 4 bases at J, with 12 bases between the two ends. The CDR3 covers 13 residues. In germline, CDR1 is SGHKS, CDR2 YYEKEE (reference sequence). CDR3 DNA: TGTGCCAGCAGGGCTCAGGGGATCTATGGCTACACCTTC. It codes for CASRAQGIYGYTF.

This clonotype occurred a few times. The chain is built from TRBV18 and TRBJ1-2; D may be TRBD1 (5 bases). CDR1 KGHSH and CDR2 LQKENI come from the germline V gene. V was trimmed by 3 bases and J by 6 bases, leaving 8 bases between them. The CDR3 consists of 12 residues. CDR3 residues: CASSPSGDGYTF. DNA of the CDR3: TGTGCCAGCTCACCGTCGGGGGATGGCTACACCTTC. The full variable domain, its missing parts supplied by reference TRBV18 and TRBJ1-2, is NAGVMQNPRHLVRRRGQEARLRCSPMKGHSHVYWYRQLPEEGLKFMVYLQKENIIDESGMPKERFSAEFPKEGPSILRIQQVVRGDSAAYFCASSPSGDGYTFGSGTRLTVV.

This clonotype was seen many times. The chain is built from TRBV10-2 and TRBJ1-5, with D possibly being TRBD1 (5 bases). The CDR3 runs to 15 residues. V gave up 2 bases and J gave up 2 bases, with 10 bases separating them. The germline V gene has CDR1 WSHSY and CDR2 SAAADI. The CDR3 here is CASSEVGGGNQPQHF. The CDR3 DNA reads as TGCGCCAGCAGTGAGGTGGGGGGTGGCAATCAGCCCCAGCATTTT.

As for this clonotype: This may be a read error, as it is one base from a much larger clone. This chain links TRBV5-1 with TRBJ1-2; D gene unclear. There are 15 residues in the CDR3. In germline, CDR1 is SGHRS, CDR2 YFSETQ. The CDR3 protein is CASSLDPGANYGYNF. For the CDR3, the DNA is TGCGCCAGCAGCTTGGACCCAGGCGCTAACTATGGCTACAACTTC.

In its sample, this clonotype was seen many times. V usage is TRBV20-1 and J usage is TRBJ2-5, with D possibly TRBD1 on 6 matching bases. Per the germline V gene, CDR1 is DFQATT and CDR2 is SNEGSKA (reference sequence). The CDR3 runs 14 residues. Trimming took 1 base from V and 1 from J, leaving 10 bases between them. CDR3 DNA sequence: TGCAGTGCTAGAGTCGGACAGACCCAAGAGACCCAGTACTTC. Translating it yields CSARVGQTQETQYF.

This clonotype has only a few counts. This CDR3 is CASSPPGLPSYNEQFF. The CDR3 DNA reads as TGTGCCAGCAGCCCGCCGGGACTACCCTCCTACAATGAGCAGTTCTTC. J is TRBJ2-1 and V is TRBV11-3; TRBD2 aligns across 7 bases. Losses at the gene ends were 5 bases for V and 0 bases for J; bases not matched to a gene: 7. Germline V gives CDR1 SGHNT, CDR2 YENEEA. CDR3 length: 16 amino acids.

This clonotype showed up many times. The V gene is TRBV28, the J gene TRBJ2-1; TRBD2 matches at 7 bases. The CDR3 runs 13 residues. Trimming removed 7 bases from V and 4 bases from J; junction bases left unmatched: 4. Germline V gene lookup returns CDR1 MDHEN and CDR2 SYDVKM. CDR3 loop: CASTGRIYNEQFF. The CDR3, as DNA: TGTGCCAGCACCGGGAGGATTTACAATGAGCAGTTCTTC.

In this sample, this clonotype turned up many times. The genes are TRBV5-1 and TRBJ1-1, with D hard to call. Germline loops: CDR1 SGHRS, CDR2 YFSETQ. The CDR3 is 13 residues long. Trimming took 0 bases from V and 3 from J, leaving 6 bases between them. CDR3 sequence (DNA): TGCGCCAGCAGCTTGGGGCAGGACACTGAAGCTTTCTTT. Its translation: CASSLGQDTEAFF.

This clonotype has just a few counts. This sequence joins TRBV4-3 and TRBJ1-1; D gene ambiguous. The V gene's germline CDR1 is LGHNA and CDR2 YSLEER. With 3 bases removed from V and 0 bases from J, the gap between germline ends came to 11 bases. This CDR3 has 15 amino acids. The DNA for the CDR3 is TGCGCCAGCAGCCAGGAGGGCAGACTGAACACTGAAGCTTTCTTT. This gives the protein CASSQEGRLNTEAFF.

This clonotype was recorded at least ten times. The V gene is TRBV20-1, the J gene TRBJ2-3; 10 positions match TRBD2. This CDR3 is 19 amino acids long. Germline trimming cut 1 base from V and 2 bases from J; bases unmatched to any gene: 15. The germline gives CDR1 DFQATT, CDR2 SNEGSKA (reference sequence). As DNA, the CDR3 is TGCAGTGCTAGAGGTGCTCACGGGTCACTAGCGGGGAACACAGATACGCAGTATTTT. Translating it yields CSARGAHGSLAGNTDTQYF.

Many counts were recorded for this clonotype. The chain uses TRBV27 and TRBJ1-1, with D unresolved. Germline assignment: CDR1 MNHEY and CDR2 SMNVEV (reference sequence). The CDR3 extends over 13 amino acids. V lost 3 bases and J lost 1, with 6 bases in between. CDR3 sequence reads: CASSFNRNTEAFF. DNA for the CDR3: TGTGCCAGCAGTTTCAACAGGAACACTGAAGCTTTCTTT.

Many counts were recorded for this clonotype. This chain connects TRBV5-1 to TRBJ2-3, with D perhaps being TRBD1 or TRBD2 (7 bases each). This CDR3 is 14 amino acids long. Germline CDR1 SGHRS, CDR2 YFSETQ. The V gene lost 9 bases and the J gene lost 5 bases, with 19 bases spanning the gap. Written as DNA, the CDR3 is TGCGCCACTACCCCAGGGGGGGGCCTAGATACGCAGTATTTT. It specifies CATTPGGGLDTQYF.

At least ten counts were recorded for this clonotype. This sequence joins TRBV5-6 and TRBJ1-2; TRBD1 matches at 7 bases. CDR1 and CDR2 (germline): SGHDT, YYEEEE. The CDR3 runs 14 residues. V was clipped by 4 bases and J by 2 bases; unmatched bases: 5. The CDR3 protein is CASSAGTANYGYTF. Here the CDR3 DNA reads TGTGCCAGCAGCGCCGGGACAGCAAACTATGGCTACACCTTC.

Many counts were recorded for this clonotype. The CDR3 spells CASILKGGRESHYEQYV. CDR3 DNA sequence: TGTGCCAGCATCCTCAAAGGCGGCAGGGAATCCCACTACGAGCAGTACGTC. The rearrangement joins TRBV21-1 to TRBJ2-7; TRBD2 is the table's D call and was not checked against the DNA. TRBV21-1 constitutes a pseudogene. The CDR3 is made up of 17 amino acids.

The chain links TRBV28 to TRBJ2-5; 7 bases fit TRBD1. The CDR3 spans 15 residues. The germline V gene encodes CDR1 MDHEN and CDR2 SYDVKM. The CDR3 is CAHGNRGVSLETQYF. CDR3 nucleotides: TGTGCGCATGGAAACAGGGGAGTCAGTTTAGAGACCCAGTACTTC.

The table lists this clonotype with many counts. This sequence joins TRBV28 and TRBJ2-3, with D possibly matching TRBD2 (5 bases). Germline V gives CDR1 MDHEN, CDR2 SYDVKM. The CDR3 extends over 15 amino acids. The V gene lost 5 bases and the J gene lost 4 bases, with 16 bases spanning the gap. CDR3 in amino acids: CASSQTGVVADTQYF. The CDR3 coding sequence is TGTGCCAGCAGTCAGACCGGGGTGGTAGCAGATACGCAGTATTTT.

In the case of this clonotype: A much larger clone lies a single base off, so this may be a read error. The CDR3 DNA is TGTGCCAGCAAGCGAGGGAATTCACCCCTCAACTTT. The encoded protein is CASKRGNSPLNF. V and J are TRBV28 and TRBJ1-6; no reliable D call. The CDR3 sequence is 12 residues long. CDR1 MDHEN and CDR2 SYDVKM come from the germline V gene.

This clonotype appeared many times. V is TRBV20-1 and J is TRBJ2-5; D possibly corresponds to TRBD1 (6 bases). Germline V lookup: CDR1 DFQATT, CDR2 SNEGSKA (reference sequence). The V gene lost 6 bases and the J gene lost 5 bases, with 19 bases spanning the gap. This CDR3 has 14 residues. The CDR3 DNA sequence: TGCAGTGCCGACTGGGGTGGGGGCGCCGAGACCCAGTACTTC. Residues: CSADWGGGAETQYF.

This clonotype was seen at least ten times. The rearrangement joins TRBV12-3 or TRBV12-4 to TRBJ1-1, with 9 nucleotides matching TRBD1. With 2 bases clipped from V and 3 bases from J, the junction kept 7 bases outside the gene matches. This CDR3 spans 16 amino acids. DNA for the CDR3: TGTGCCAGCAGTTTAAGGGGACAGGGAAGGGACACTGAAGCTTTCTTT. As protein: CASSLRGQGRDTEAFF.

This clonotype was counted many times. This sequence joins TRBV20-1 and TRBJ2-1; D ambiguous. The ends were cut back, 5 bases at V and 9 bases at J, with 20 bases in the middle. CDR3 length equals 14 residues. Germline CDR1 and CDR2: DFQATT and SNEGSKA (reference sequence). CDR3 in amino acids: CSAGPSRTKREQFF. CDR3 in DNA: TGCAGTGCTGGGCCCAGCAGGACCAAGCGTGAGCAGTTCTTC.

This clonotype was seen ten or more times. The rearrangement uses TRBV7-2 and TRBJ2-3, with D tentatively TRBD2 (5 bases). The CDR3 is 14 residues long. V shed 1 base and J shed 6 bases, with 11 bases lying between them. Germline V gene lookup returns CDR1 SGHTA and CDR2 FQGNSA. CDR3 bases: TGTGCCAGCAGCTTAGATACGGGGTGGGATACGCAGTATTTT. Amino acid sequence: CASSLDTGWDTQYF. Full variable domain (rest looked up from reference TRBV7-2 and TRBJ2-3): GAGVSQSPSNKVTEKGKDVELRCDPISGHTALYWYRQSLGQGLEFLIYFQGNSAPDKSGLPSDRFSAERTGGSVSTLTIQRTQQEDSAVYLCASSLDTGWDTQYFGPGTRLTVL.

This clonotype was detected many times. The rearrangement joins TRBV6-2 or TRBV6-3 to TRBJ2-1; TRBD2 is a possible D gene (7 bases). V was clipped by 5 bases and J by 5 bases, with 16 bases between them. The CDR3 totals 15 residues. Per the germline V gene, CDR1 is MNHEY and CDR2 is SVGEGT. This CDR3 reads CASSRGAYTDNEQFF. In DNA, the CDR3 is TGTGCCAGCAGTCGGGGGGCCTACACAGACAATGAGCAGTTCTTC.

Notes on this clonotype: The DNA is omitted, as the CDR3 cannot be located on it reliably, and the CDR3 follows TCRdb's listing. This chain uses TRBV28 with TRBJ2-3; the table assigns TRBD1, which was not confirmed against the DNA. Germline loops: CDR1 MDHEN, CDR2 SYDVKM. 19 amino acids form the CDR3, both terminal residues included. CDR3 region: CASIYLCSATVTGPDTQYF.